This T cell receptor beta chain was observed in a study of blood T cell repertoires in COVID-19. Source study methods: Estimates of nucleated cell counts were drawn from the amplification of reference gene primers. Profiling relied on immunoSEQ multiplex PCR, and the TCRdb table lists in-frame clones only, not all of them. That table is the source of V, J and clone size, and D and trimming were worked out from the DNA. The data show approximately 150,000 clones, with 75% to 90% seen just once and roughly 12% held by the top ten. Two negative PCRs, clearance, or symptom resolution had been documented for recovered Cohort 3 donors. Unmatched junction bases numbered 7, after V lost 4 bases and J lost 3 bases. Germline values: CDR1 LGHDT, CDR2 YNNKEL (reference sequence). The CDR3 contains 15 residues.

The specimen was PBMCs or T cells enriched from blood (not recorded which). This TCR was sampled from a man between 60 and 75 years old who had recovered from COVID-19. The chain is built from TRBV3-1 (or the pseudogene TRBV3-2) and TRBJ2-7; 9 positions agree with TRBD1. As DNA, the CDR3 is TGTGCCAGCAGCCGACCGGGACAGGGCAACTACGAGCAGTACTTC. It encodes CASSRPGQGNYEQYF.